Listed below are T cell receptor beta chains from one sample, sequenced in a study of regulatory T cells in long-lasting Graves disease. TCRdb re-derived calls from the multiplex PCR reads in MiXCR, one entry per CDR3 protein. The sample shows 350,000 to 450,000 distinct CDR3 sequences, around 11% of them seen only once. These same data were also listed under a study on T cells in Graves' hyperthyroidism and ophthalmopathy.

Source: peripheral blood mononuclear cells (PBMCs), taken at new diagnosis, from a patient treated with antithyroid drugs. Receptors were obtained from a woman aged 18-30 years with Graves disease. Both conserved end residues are part of each CDR3. The D gene is left open where the match is weak. Not every row has a clone size; where given, it reads once, few, many or a size class.

clone_size: many; v_call: TRBV27; d_call: NA; j_call: TRBJ1-5; cdr3_aa: CASSGDGYQPQHF; cdr3_nt: TGTGCCAGCAGTGGGGACGGCTATCAGCCCCAGCATTTT
clone_size: NA; v_call: TRBV27; d_call: TRBD1; j_call: TRBJ2-5; cdr3_aa: CASSLWTGQETQYF; cdr3_nt: TGTGCCAGCAGTTTGTGGACAGGACAAGAGACCCAGTACTTC
clone_size: many; v_call: TRBV11-1; d_call: NA; j_call: TRBJ1-6; cdr3_aa: CASSFGRDNSPLHF; cdr3_nt: TGTGCCAGCAGCTTCGGGAGGGATAATTCACCCCTCCACTTT
clone_size: many; v_call: TRBV5-1; d_call: NA; j_call: TRBJ2-3; cdr3_aa: CASRLDATDTQYF; cdr3_nt: TGCGCCAGCAGATTGGACGCCACAGATACGCAGTATTTT
clone_size: NA; v_call: TRBV13; d_call: TRBD1; j_call: TRBJ1-2; cdr3_aa: CASSLAHLGQALLLNYGYTF; cdr3_nt: TGTGCCAGCAGCCTAGCCCACCTCGGACAGGCCCTACTACTTAACTATGGCTACACCTTC
clone_size: NA; v_call: TRBV20-1; d_call: NA; j_call: TRBJ2-5; cdr3_aa: CSASSQETQYF; cdr3_nt: TGCAGTGCTAGTTCCCAAGAGACCCAGTACTTC
clone_size: many; v_call: TRBV6-5; d_call: TRBD1; j_call: TRBJ1-5; cdr3_aa: CASSYSGQGGFVPQHF; cdr3_nt: TGTGCCAGCAGTTACTCGGGACAGGGGGGGTTCGTTCCCCAGCATTTT
clone_size: many; v_call: TRBV29-1; d_call: TRBD1; j_call: TRBJ2-7; cdr3_aa: CSVEGGQGLGEQYF; cdr3_nt: TGCAGCGTTGAAGGCGGACAGGGGTTGGGGGAGCAGTACTTC
clone_size: few; v_call: TRBV12-3/TRBV12-4; d_call: NA; j_call: TRBJ1-5; cdr3_aa: CASTRGRNQPQHF; cdr3_nt: TGTGCCAGCACCCGGGGCCGCAATCAGCCCCAGCATTTT
clone_size: NA; v_call: TRBV11-3; d_call: NA; j_call: TRBJ2-2; cdr3_aa: CASRGGLANTGELFF; cdr3_nt: TGTGCCAGCAGAGGTGGTCTAGCCAACACCGGGGAGCTGTTTTTT
clone_size: many; v_call: TRBV5-1; d_call: NA; j_call: TRBJ2-3; cdr3_aa: CASSFISQDTDTQYF; cdr3_nt: TGCGCCAGCAGCTTTATATCACAGGACACAGATACGCAGTATTTT
clone_size: many; v_call: TRBV2; d_call: NA; j_call: TRBJ2-1; cdr3_aa: CASSSGKKEFF; cdr3_nt: TGTGCCAGCAGCTCCGGGAAAAAGGAGTTCTTC
clone_size: many; v_call: TRBV20-1; d_call: TRBD2; j_call: TRBJ2-7; cdr3_aa: CSARYPGRAYEQYF; cdr3_nt: TGCAGTGCTAGGTACCCCGGGAGGGCCTACGAGCAGTACTTC
clone_size: many; v_call: TRBV12-3/TRBV12-4; d_call: NA; j_call: TRBJ1-5; cdr3_aa: CASSFPRLPQHF; cdr3_nt: TGTGCCAGCAGTTTCCCGCGGTTGCCCCAGCATTTT
clone_size: NA; v_call: TRBV27; d_call: TRBD2; j_call: TRBJ2-1; cdr3_aa: CASRTSGSRYEQFF; cdr3_nt: TGTGCCAGCAGGACTAGCGGGAGTCGCTATGAGCAGTTCTTC
clone_size: many; v_call: TRBV12-3/TRBV12-4; d_call: TRBD1; j_call: TRBJ2-6; cdr3_aa: CASRRDIDREMVSGANVLTF; cdr3_nt: TGTGCCAGCAGACGAGATATTGACAGGGAGATGGTCTCTGGGGCCAACGTCCTGACTTTC
clone_size: NA; v_call: TRBV11-2; d_call: TRBD1; j_call: TRBJ2-7; cdr3_aa: CASSLIPGQSSYEQYF; cdr3_nt: TGTGCCAGCAGCTTAATACCGGGACAGAGCTCCTACGAGCAGTACTTC
clone_size: few; v_call: TRBV10-3; d_call: NA; j_call: TRBJ1-1; cdr3_aa: CAISVEGTEAFF; cdr3_nt: TGTGCCATCAGTGTGGAGGGGACTGAAGCTTTCTTT
clone_size: many; v_call: TRBV2; d_call: TRBD1; j_call: TRBJ2-4; cdr3_aa: CASKHHQTGGQHENIQYF; cdr3_nt: TGTGCCAGCAAACATCACCAAACAGGGGGACAACACGAAAACATTCAGTACTTC
clone_size: many; v_call: TRBV27; d_call: TRBD1; j_call: TRBJ1-1; cdr3_aa: CASSSLKHSTGANTEAFF; cdr3_nt: TGTGCCAGCAGTTCCCTCAAGCACTCGACAGGGGCGAACACTGAAGCTTTCTTT
clone_size: many; v_call: TRBV7-2; d_call: NA; j_call: TRBJ2-7; cdr3_aa: CASSLVARSPRYEQYF; cdr3_nt: TGTGCCAGCAGCTTAGTCGCGCGGTCCCCCCGCTACGAGCAGTACTTC
clone_size: many; v_call: TRBV6-1; d_call: NA; j_call: TRBJ1-1; cdr3_aa: CASSEEFWAGMNTEAFF; cdr3_nt: TGTGCCAGCAGTGAAGAATTCTGGGCAGGGATGAACACTGAAGCTTTCTTT
clone_size: many; v_call: TRBV20-1; d_call: TRBD1; j_call: TRBJ1-1; cdr3_aa: CSARDGQGADTEAFF; cdr3_nt: TGCAGTGCTAGAGACGGACAGGGGGCCGACACTGAAGCTTTCTTT
clone_size: NA; v_call: TRBV20-1; d_call: NA; j_call: TRBJ2-3; cdr3_aa: CSARDHTDTQYF; cdr3_nt: TGCAGTGCTCGGGACCACACAGATACGCAGTATTTT
clone_size: many; v_call: TRBV7-8; d_call: TRBD1; j_call: TRBJ1-1; cdr3_aa: CASSFPGQGLRNTEAFF; cdr3_nt: TGTGCCAGCAGCTTTCCGGGACAGGGACTTAGGAACACTGAAGCTTTCTTT